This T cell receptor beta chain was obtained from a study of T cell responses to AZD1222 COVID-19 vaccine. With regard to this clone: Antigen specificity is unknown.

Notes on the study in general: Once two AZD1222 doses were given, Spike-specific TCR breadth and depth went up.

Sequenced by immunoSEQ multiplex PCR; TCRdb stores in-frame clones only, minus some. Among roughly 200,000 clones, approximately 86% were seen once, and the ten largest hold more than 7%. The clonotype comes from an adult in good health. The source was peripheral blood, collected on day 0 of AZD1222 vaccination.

The CDR3 DNA reads as TGTGCCAGCAGGGAGGGTAACACCGGGGAGCTGTTTTTT. This codes for CASREGNTGELFF. The V and J genes are TRBV12-3 or TRBV12-4 and TRBJ2-2; TRBD2 might be the D (6 bases). V lost 6 bases, J lost 2 bases, and 7 bases lay in between. The CDR3 contains 13 residues.